This is a list of T cell receptor beta chains from one sample in a study of blood T cell repertoires in COVID-19. Libraries were prepared by immunoSEQ multiplex PCR; TCRdb keeps only in-frame clonotypes and omits some of them. The sample records over 200,000 clones, 80% to 90% being singletons. Sequencing was carried out using peripheral blood. The origin of the receptors is a woman between 40 and 55 years old with active or convalescent COVID-19. The CDR3 runs from the conserved cysteine through the conserved F or W. The order of the fields is J gene, D gene, clone size, V gene, CDR3 protein, CDR3 DNA. A D gene is named only where the DNA matches it firmly. Some rows have no size entry. The others give once, few or many, or a class for an expanded clone.

TRBJ1-1,NA,NA,TRBV12-3/TRBV12-4,CASSLEGRTEAFF,TGTGCCAGCAGTTTAGAAGGGAGAACTGAAGCTTTCTTT
TRBJ2-5,TRBD2,NA,TRBV30,CAWNRLAGTETQYF,TGTGCCTGGAACAGACTAGCGGGGACGGAGACCCAGTACTTC
TRBJ2-1,TRBD1,NA,TRBV19,CASSWPGQGKNEQFF,TGTGCCAGTAGTTGGCCGGGACAGGGCAAGAATGAGCAGTTCTTC
TRBJ2-3,TRBD2,few,TRBV9,CASSSPREAPTDTQYF,TGTGCCAGCAGCTCCCCTCGGGAGGCCCCCACAGATACGCAGTATTTT
TRBJ2-1,NA,NA,TRBV5-1,CASSFSVGVSEQFF,TGCGCCAGCAGCTTCTCGGTTGGAGTTAGTGAGCAGTTCTTC
TRBJ1-2,TRBD1,NA,TRBV2,CASSQSRDRGQGYTF,TGTGCCAGCAGTCAAAGCCGGGACAGGGGGCAGGGCTACACCTTC
TRBJ2-5,TRBD2,NA,TRBV7-2,CASSLTSGSSETQYF,TGTGCCAGCAGCTTAACTAGCGGGAGCTCGGAGACCCAGTACTTC
TRBJ1-5,NA,NA,TRBV28,CASSFVNQPQHF,TGTGCCAGCAGTTTCGTCAATCAGCCCCAGCATTTT
TRBJ2-2,TRBD2,NA,TRBV3-1/TRBV3-2,CASSQDLSAGGFGELFF,TGTGCCAGCAGCCAAGATCTCTCGGCGGGAGGGTTCGGGGAGCTGTTTTTT
TRBJ1-4,TRBD1,NA,TRBV6-5,CASRPTGKGEKLFF,TGTGCCAGCAGACCGACAGGGAAGGGTGAAAAACTGTTTTTT
TRBJ1-2,NA,NA,TRBV29-1,CSAMLDDKHNGYTF,TGCAGCGCCATGTTAGATGACAAACACAACGGCTACACCTTC
TRBJ1-2,NA,NA,TRBV6-2/TRBV6-3,CASSWGANYGYTF,TGTGCCAGCAGTTGGGGAGCTAACTATGGCTACACCTTC
TRBJ1-1,NA,NA,TRBV12-3/TRBV12-4,CASSFHSEAFF,TGTGCCAGCAGTTTTCACAGTGAAGCTTTCTTT
TRBJ1-2,TRBD1,once,TRBV5-6,CASTRKGAGGYTF,TGTGCCAGCACCCGGAAGGGGGCTGGTGGCTACACCTTC
TRBJ1-3,TRBD1,NA,TRBV30,CAWRQTGKKENTIYF,TGTGCCTGGAGGCAGACAGGGAAGAAGGAAAACACCATATATTTT
TRBJ2-7,TRBD1,NA,TRBV19,CATNRGSGEQYF,TGTGCCACGAACAGGGGATCAGGCGAGCAGTACTTC
TRBJ2-3,NA,medium-sized,TRBV4-3,CASSQDPQGLTTDTQYF,TGCGCCAGCAGCCAAGATCCCCAGGGCCTGACCACAGATACGCAGTATTTT
TRBJ1-5,NA,NA,TRBV11-3,CASSLAGGVNQPQHF,TGTGCCAGCAGCTTAGCGGGGGGAGTGAATCAGCCCCAGCATTTT
TRBJ1-1,TRBD1,NA,TRBV24-1,CATSEEGAGTEAFF,TGTGCCACCAGTGAAGAGGGGGCGGGCACTGAAGCTTTCTTT
TRBJ2-2,TRBD1,NA,TRBV6-5,CASSYRQGASTGELFF,TGTGCCAGCAGTTATAGACAGGGGGCCAGCACCGGGGAGCTGTTTTTT
TRBJ2-7,TRBD1,NA,TRBV5-4,CASSLRSTGAYEQYF,TGTGCCAGCAGCTTGAGGTCGACAGGGGCCTACGAGCAGTACTTC
TRBJ2-2,NA,NA,TRBV19,CASTRRENTGELFF,TGTGCCAGTACGAGGAGGGAGAACACCGGGGAGCTGTTTTTT
TRBJ1-2,TRBD1,few,TRBV23-1,CASSPRGPYGYTF,TGCGCCAGCAGTCCCAGGGGGCCCTATGGCTACACCTTC
TRBJ2-2,NA,NA,TRBV24-1,CATMTEDTGELFF,TGTGCCACCATGACAGAGGACACCGGGGAGCTGTTTTTT
TRBJ2-7,TRBD2,NA,TRBV11-3,CASSSRTSGAAYEQYF,TGTGCCAGCAGCTCTCGGACTAGCGGAGCAGCCTACGAGCAGTACTTC
TRBJ1-1,NA,NA,TRBV29-1,CSVDGGGRGLNTEAFF,TGCAGCGTTGATGGGGGCGGGCGTGGGTTGAACACTGAAGCTTTCTTT
TRBJ1-3,TRBD1,NA,TRBV19,CASSSTGGRTGNTIYF,TGTGCCAGTAGTTCGACAGGGGGTAGGACTGGAAACACCATATATTTT
TRBJ1-2,NA,NA,TRBV19,CASRSPGHETRGKVDGYTF,TGTGCCAGCCGGTCACCCGGGCACGAGACAAGGGGCAAAGTGGATGGCTACACCTTC
TRBJ2-3,TRBD2,NA,TRBV24-1,CATSDQGTSGRPTDTQYF,TGTGCCACCAGTGATCAAGGGACTAGCGGGAGGCCCACAGATACGCAGTATTTT
TRBJ2-2,NA,NA,TRBV15,CATSRGGLLNTGELFF,TGTGCCACCTCCCGAGGGGGACTACTGAACACCGGGGAGCTGTTTTTT
TRBJ2-3,NA,NA,TRBV28,CASRGPGDTDTQYF,TGTGCCAGCAGGGGCCCGGGGGACACAGATACGCAGTATTTT
TRBJ1-2,NA,NA,TRBV12-3/TRBV12-4,CASSQGGVYGYTF,TGTGCCAGCAGTCAGGGTGGCGTCTATGGCTACACCTTC
TRBJ2-7,NA,NA,TRBV30,CAWSVATGRSHEQYF,TGTGCCTGGAGTGTAGCGACGGGAAGGTCCCACGAGCAGTACTTC
TRBJ2-1,NA,NA,TRBV4-3,CASSQGVGSYNEQFF,TGCGCCAGCAGCCAGGGAGTTGGGTCCTACAATGAGCAGTTCTTC
TRBJ1-2,TRBD1,NA,TRBV2,CASGGRDRNYGYTF,TGTGCCAGCGGGGGTCGGGACAGGAACTATGGCTACACCTTC
TRBJ2-1,NA,NA,TRBV4-1,CASSHLPGIPSYNEQFF,TGCGCCAGCAGCCATCTCCCGGGGATTCCGTCCTACAATGAGCAGTTCTTC
TRBJ2-7,NA,NA,TRBV27,CASSSPGDTENEQYF,TGTGCCAGCAGTTCCCCAGGGGACACGGAGAACGAGCAGTACTTC
TRBJ2-7,NA,few,TRBV12-3/TRBV12-4,CATRQGGTYEQYF,TGTGCCACGAGGCAGGGGGGTACCTACGAGCAGTACTTC
TRBJ2-1,NA,NA,TRBV7-2,CASSSHTLGPNEQFF,TGTGCCAGCAGCTCCCACACGCTAGGCCCTAATGAGCAGTTCTTC
TRBJ1-5,NA,NA,TRBV6-5,CASSSDSLNQPQHF,TGTGCCAGCAGTTCGGACAGCCTGAATCAGCCCCAGCATTTT
TRBJ1-5,TRBD1,NA,TRBV6-5,CASSRGRSSNQPQHF,TGTGCCAGCAGTAGGGGGCGTAGTAGCAATCAGCCCCAGCATTTT
TRBJ1-2,NA,NA,TRBV6-1,CASSEGPGVNYGYTF,TGTGCCAGCAGTGAAGGGCCCGGGGTTAACTATGGCTACACCTTC
TRBJ2-7,TRBD1,NA,TRBV11-2,CASSSSSTGTGGNEQYF,TGTGCCAGCAGCTCGTCTTCCACGGGGACAGGGGGGAACGAGCAGTACTTC
TRBJ1-1,NA,NA,TRBV30,CAWSGVRGGEGTEAFF,TGTGCCTGGAGTGGGGTTCGAGGAGGGGAGGGCACTGAAGCTTTCTTT
TRBJ1-1,TRBD1,NA,TRBV7-2,CASSLNRGRTEAFF,TGTGCCAGCAGCCTAAACAGGGGTAGGACTGAAGCTTTCTTT